This entry lists 5 T cell receptor beta chains sequenced from one sample in a study of blood T cells in healthy people across ages. Through a sample-barcoded 5' primer and a J-beta primer mix, a second PCR was run for roughly 6 to 12 cycles. One entry per CDR3 protein results from TCRdb running MiXCR on the 5' RACE reads. The data show about 730,000 distinct CDR3 sequences, roughly 43% seen once. Material: blood. The receptors stem from a woman aged 55 to 70 in good health.

This chain connects TRBV20-1 to TRBJ1-2; D possibly corresponds to TRBD1 (5 bases). V lost 3 bases and J 0 bases, leaving 8 bases between the germline ends. From germline, CDR1 is DFQATT and CDR2 SNEGSKA (reference sequence). CDR3 length equals 13 residues. The CDR3 is CSASSRANYGYTF. DNA for the CDR3: TGCAGTGCTAGCAGCAGGGCTAACTATGGCTACACCTTC.

The chain uses TRBV20-1 and TRBJ1-2; 9 positions match TRBD1. V was pared by 5 bases and J by 2 bases, with 9 bases of the junction left unmatched. The V gene's germline CDR1 is DFQATT and CDR2 SNEGSKA (reference sequence). The CDR3 has 15 residues. In DNA form, the CDR3 reads TGCAGTGCTGAGGACAGGGGATTCGTGAACTATGGCTACACCTTC. Its translation: CSAEDRGFVNYGYTF.

The gene calls are TRBV5-1 and TRBJ2-1; D is possibly TRBD1 (5 bases). The better agreement between TRBJ2-7 and the DNA end casts doubt on the J call. The CDR3 is 14 residues long. Per the germline V gene, CDR1 is SGHRS and CDR2 is YFSETQ. CDR3 protein: CASSLGQNYNEQYF. The CDR3 nucleotides read TGCGCCAGCAGCTTGGGACAGAACTACAATGAGCAGTACTTC.

This chain joins TRBV28 and TRBJ1-1; perhaps TRBD1 as D (5 bases). In germline, CDR1 is MDHEN, CDR2 SYDVKM. The CDR3 totals 15 residues. The germline V and J ends were trimmed by 4 bases and 3 bases, with 15 bases remaining between them. The CDR3 sequence is CASSSGSQGYTEAFF. CDR3 bases: TGTGCCAGCAGTTCCGGCTCGCAGGGTTACACTGAAGCTTTCTTT.

The chain is built from TRBV5-1 and TRBJ2-1; 8 positions match TRBD2. The CDR3 spans 14 residues. V lost 7 bases and J lost 4; bases outside the gene matches: 7. Germline V lookup: CDR1 SGHRS, CDR2 YFSETQ. The CDR3 region is CASGSSGLYNEQFF. The CDR3 DNA reads as TGCGCCAGCGGATCTAGCGGGCTATACAATGAGCAGTTCTTC. Supplemented by reference TRBV5-1 and TRBJ2-1, the full variable domain reads KAGVTQTPRYLIKTRGQQVTLSCSPISGHRSVSWYQQTPGQGLQFLFEYFSETQRNKGNFPGRFSGRQFSNSRSEMNVSTLELGDSALYLCASGSSGLYNEQFFGPGTRLTVL.